This T cell receptor beta chain was sequenced during a study of blood T cell repertoires in COVID-19. As originally analysed: Researchers report that nucleated cell counts were estimated from reference gene primer amplification. Sequencing was performed with immunoSEQ multiplex PCR; in TCRdb, only in-frame clones are kept and a portion is missing. V, J and clone size reflect that table, while D and trimming were determined from the DNA. The sample has roughly 220,000 clones, 70% to 90% seen once; the top ten hold under 15%. J lost 6 bases, V lost 2 bases, and 9 bases had no gene match. CDR1 MDHEN and CDR2 SYDVKM come from the germline V gene. This CDR3 region has 16 residues.

The V call is TRBV28, the J call TRBJ1-2; 10 positions agree with TRBD1. Sequencing was done on a sample of PBMCs or T cells enriched from blood (not recorded which). The clonotype comes from a woman aged 50 to 60 with acute COVID-19. The CDR3 protein is CASSLGTGVLVDGYTF. CDR3 nucleotides: TGTGCCAGCAGTTTAGGGACAGGGGTTCTAGTCGATGGCTACACCTTC.